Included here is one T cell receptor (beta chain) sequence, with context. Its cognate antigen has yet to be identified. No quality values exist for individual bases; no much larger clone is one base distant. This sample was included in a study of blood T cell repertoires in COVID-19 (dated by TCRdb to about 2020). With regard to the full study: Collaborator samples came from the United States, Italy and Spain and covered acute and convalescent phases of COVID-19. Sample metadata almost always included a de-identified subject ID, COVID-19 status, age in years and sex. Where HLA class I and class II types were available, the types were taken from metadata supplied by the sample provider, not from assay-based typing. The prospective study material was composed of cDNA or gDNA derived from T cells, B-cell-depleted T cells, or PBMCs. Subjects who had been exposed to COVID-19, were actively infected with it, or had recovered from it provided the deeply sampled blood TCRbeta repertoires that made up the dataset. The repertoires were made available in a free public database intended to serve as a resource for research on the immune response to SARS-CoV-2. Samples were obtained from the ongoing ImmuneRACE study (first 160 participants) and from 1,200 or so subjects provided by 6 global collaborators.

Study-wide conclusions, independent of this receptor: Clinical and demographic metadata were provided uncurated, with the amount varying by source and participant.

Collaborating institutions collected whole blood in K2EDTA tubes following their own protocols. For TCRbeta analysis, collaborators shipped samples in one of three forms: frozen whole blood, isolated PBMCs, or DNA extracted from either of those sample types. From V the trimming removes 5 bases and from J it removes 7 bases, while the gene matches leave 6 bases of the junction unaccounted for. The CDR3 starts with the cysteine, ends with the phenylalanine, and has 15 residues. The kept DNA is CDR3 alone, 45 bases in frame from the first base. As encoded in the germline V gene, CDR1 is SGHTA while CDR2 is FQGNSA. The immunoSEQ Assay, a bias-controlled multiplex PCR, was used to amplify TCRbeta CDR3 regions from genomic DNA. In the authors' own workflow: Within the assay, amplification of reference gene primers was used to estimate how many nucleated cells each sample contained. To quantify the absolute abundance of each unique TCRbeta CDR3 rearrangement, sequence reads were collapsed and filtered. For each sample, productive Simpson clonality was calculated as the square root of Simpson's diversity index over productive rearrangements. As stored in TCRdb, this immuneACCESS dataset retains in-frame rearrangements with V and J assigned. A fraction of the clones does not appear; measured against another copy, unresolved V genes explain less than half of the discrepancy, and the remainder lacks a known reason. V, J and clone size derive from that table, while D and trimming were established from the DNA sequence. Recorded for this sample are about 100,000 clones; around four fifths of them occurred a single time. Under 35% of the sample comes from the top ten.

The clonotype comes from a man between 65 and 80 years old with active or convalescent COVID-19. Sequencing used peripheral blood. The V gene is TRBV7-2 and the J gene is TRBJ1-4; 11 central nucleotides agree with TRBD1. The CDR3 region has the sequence CASSARTGGGEKLFF. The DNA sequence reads TGTGCCAGCAGCGCCAGGACAGGGGGCGGTGAAAAACTGTTTTTT.